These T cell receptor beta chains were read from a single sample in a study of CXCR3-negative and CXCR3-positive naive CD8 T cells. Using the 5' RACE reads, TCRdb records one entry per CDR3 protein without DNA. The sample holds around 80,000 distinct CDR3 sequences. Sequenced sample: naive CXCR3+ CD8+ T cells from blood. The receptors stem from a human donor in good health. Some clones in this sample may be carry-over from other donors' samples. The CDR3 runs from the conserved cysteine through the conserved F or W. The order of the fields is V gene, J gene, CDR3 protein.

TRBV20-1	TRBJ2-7	CSARSPLPGSTYEQYF
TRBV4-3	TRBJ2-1	CASSQELLFDEQFF
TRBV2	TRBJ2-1	CASSEEFSGSMNEQFF
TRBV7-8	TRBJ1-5	CASRQGASNQPQHF
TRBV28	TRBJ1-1	CASRSEGTDTEAFF
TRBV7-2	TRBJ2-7	CASSETGYEQYF
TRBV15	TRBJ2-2	CATSRDRQHTNTGELFF
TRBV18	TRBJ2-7	CASSPVGGSYEQYF
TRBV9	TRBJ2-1	CASSSTYSTGGYNEQFF
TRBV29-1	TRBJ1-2	CSVEGGTGNNYGYTF
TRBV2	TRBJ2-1	CASRTTRREANEQFF
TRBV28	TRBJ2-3	CASSTSGTDTQYF
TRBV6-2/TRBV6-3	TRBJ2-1	CASSYSTGVDRYNEQFF
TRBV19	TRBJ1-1	CASSLTDEAFF
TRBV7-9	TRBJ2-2	CASSQPGRRTGELFF
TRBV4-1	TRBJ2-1	CASSQDRLAGENSEQFF
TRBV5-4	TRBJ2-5	CASSFLAGVGQETQYF
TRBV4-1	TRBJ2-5	CASSQVEGSMETQYF
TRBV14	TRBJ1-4	CASSPTSGANEKLFF
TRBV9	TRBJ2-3	CASSGSENTQYF
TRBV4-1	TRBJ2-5	CASSQDLGTQYF
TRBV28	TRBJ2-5	CASSFRYGRASQETQYF
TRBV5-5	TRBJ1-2	CASSLEGSFAYGYTF
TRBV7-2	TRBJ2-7	CASSLGGGPSFEQYF
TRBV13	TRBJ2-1	CASSLEGRLYNEQFF